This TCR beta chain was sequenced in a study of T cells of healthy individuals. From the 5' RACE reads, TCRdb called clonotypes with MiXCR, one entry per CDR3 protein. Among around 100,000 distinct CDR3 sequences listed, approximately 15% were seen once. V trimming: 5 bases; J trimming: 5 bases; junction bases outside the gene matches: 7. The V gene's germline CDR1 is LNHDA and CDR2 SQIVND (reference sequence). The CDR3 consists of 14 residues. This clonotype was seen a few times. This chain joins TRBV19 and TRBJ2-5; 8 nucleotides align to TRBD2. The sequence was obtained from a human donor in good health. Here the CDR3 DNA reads TGTGCCAGTAGTCTCCGGGGGGGCCTGGAGACCCAGTACTTC. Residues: CASSLRGGLETQYF.